This T cell receptor (beta chain) originates from a study of Ad26.COV2.S vaccination and SARS-CoV-2 variants. On the study more broadly: Donor was one of the participants in the Ad26.COV2.S arm of the COV1001 trial.

General study findings and limits: Substantial post-vaccination breadth of spike-specific CD8+ and CD4+ T cell responses was reported.

Stated treatment: 15 to 20 received Ad26.COV2.S at low or high dose, single or two shots; 5 received placebo; per-sample allocation not given. Sampling happened 63 days after the first vaccine or placebo injection. An adult of 18-55 years in Boston served as donor. As for this clone: Its antigen is as yet unknown.

This table comes from immunoSEQ multiplex PCR, and its TCRdb copy is limited to in-frame clones, with some not included. The sample lists approximately 410,000 clones; 88% were seen once. CDR1 is SQVTM, CDR2 ANQGSEA, per germline. The V end lost 6 bases, the J end lost 0 bases, and 18 bases lay between the germline ends. The CDR3 sequence is 16 residues long. This receptor was taken from a person between 18 and 65 years old who received the Ad26.COV2.S COVID-19 vaccine or a placebo. The specimen was peripheral blood, collected in a trial of Ad26.COV2.S vaccine versus placebo. The J gene is TRBJ1-3, the V gene TRBV29-1; D is possibly TRBD1 (5 bases). The CDR3 nucleotides read TGCAGCGTGGGGGTTTGGTCTGAACACTCTGGAAACACCATATATTTT. Encoded protein: CSVGVWSEHSGNTIYF.